Listed here are 24 T cell receptor beta chains from one sample, sequenced in a study of shared clonotypes between healthy human individuals. This table comes from immunoSEQ multiplex PCR, and its TCRdb copy is limited to in-frame clones, with some not included. The sample records 1.6 million or so clones, around 95% being singletons. Sequencing input: naive CD4+ T cells sorted from blood. Subset noted: CD45RA+ positively selected. The receptors shown here come from a man aged 25 to 45 in good health.

The gene calls are TRBV4-1 and TRBJ2-7; D is ambiguous. This CDR3 has 16 amino acids. V was cut by 1 base and J by 0 bases, with 13 bases left in between. CDR1 is MGHRA and CDR2 is YSYEKL in the germline V gene. The CDR3 DNA follows: TGCGCCAGCAGCCAAGCCGACTTCGCGAGCTCCTACGAGCAGTACTTC. Amino acids: CASSQADFASSYEQYF.

The V call is TRBV9, the J call TRBJ1-1; a possible D gene is TRBD1 (5 bases). Trimming left V 0 bases short and J 8 bases short, with 11 bases between. The CDR3 is 13 amino acids. Germline V gene sequence: CDR1 SGDLS, CDR2 YYNGEE. The CDR3 DNA reads as TGTGCCAGCAGCGTAGTAGAGGGGATCGAAGCTTTCTTT. As protein: CASSVVEGIEAFF.

The CDR3 loop reads CASSLETSGGKYYNEQFF. CDR3 nucleotides: TGTGCCAGCAGCTTAGAGACTAGCGGGGGGAAATACTACAATGAGCAGTTCTTC. The V call is TRBV7-9, the J call TRBJ2-1, with TRBD2 matching 13 bases. The ends lost 1 base at V and 3 bases at J; junction bases unmatched: 6. The CDR3 has 18 amino acids. Germline loops: CDR1 SEHNR, CDR2 FQNEAQ (reference sequence).

The V and J genes are TRBV7-9 and TRBJ2-4; possibly TRBD1 for D (6 bases). The V gene lost 5 bases and the J gene lost 7 bases, with 12 bases spanning the gap. Germline V gene lookup returns CDR1 SEHNR and CDR2 FQNEAQ (reference sequence). The CDR3 loop spans 13 amino acids. CDR3 nucleotide sequence: TGTGCCAGCAGCCCCAGGGGCGGGAACATTCAGTACTTC. Translated, it gives CASSPRGGNIQYF.

The chain is built from TRBV7-9 and TRBJ2-1; 11 bases map to TRBD2. The CDR3 totals 16 residues. CDR1 is SEHNR, CDR2 FQNEAQ, per germline (reference sequence). V lost 2 bases and J lost 6; bases outside the gene matches: 6. The CDR3 protein is CASSLRSSGRPNEQFF. The CDR3 region has the DNA TGTGCCAGCAGCTTAAGGTCTAGCGGGAGGCCCAATGAGCAGTTCTTC.

The chain is built from TRBV7-3 and TRBJ1-2, with TRBD1 matching over 10 bases. The junction had 9 bases not matched to a gene; V was cut back by 5 bases and J by 3 bases. Germline CDR1 SGHTA, CDR2 FQGTGA. This CDR3 has 16 amino acids. CDR3 sequence reads: CASSTGQGKAHYGYTF. CDR3 coding DNA: TGTGCCAGCAGCACGGGACAGGGGAAGGCCCACTATGGCTACACCTTC.

The chain couples TRBV29-1 to TRBJ1-2, with D unclear. CDR1 is SQVTM, CDR2 ANQGSEA, per germline. Trimming shortened V by 1 base and J by 8 bases, and 11 bases separated the two germline ends. The CDR3 has 12 amino acids. The CDR3 is CSVEVAPGGYTF. In DNA, the CDR3 is TGCAGCGTTGAAGTGGCCCCCGGCGGCTACACCTTC.

This chain joins TRBV29-1 and TRBJ2-2; no reliable D call. Per germline, CDR1 SQVTM and CDR2 ANQGSEA. The ends were cut back, 7 bases at V and 0 bases at J, with 12 bases in the middle. CDR3 length: 14 amino acids. CDR3 DNA: TGCAGCGGCAGAAGGTCGCCGAACACCGGGGAGCTGTTTTTT. Translating gives CSGRRSPNTGELFF.

The table lists this clone with a count of one. The J gene is TRBJ2-7, the V gene TRBV27; D is perhaps TRBD1 or TRBD2 (5 bases each). Germline assignment: CDR1 MNHEY and CDR2 SMNVEV (reference sequence). Trimming stripped 6 bases from V and 2 bases from J, with 26 bases between. CDR3 size: 18 residues. In DNA form, the CDR3 reads TGTGCCAGCAGCCTCAGCACGTGGGGGACCGCGAGCCCCTACGAGCAGTACTTC. Amino acids: CASSLSTWGTASPYEQYF.

This chain links TRBV5-4 with TRBJ2-1, with D possibly matching TRBD2 (6 bases). Germline V lookup: CDR1 SGHNT, CDR2 YYREEE (reference sequence). This CDR3 is 16 amino acids long. The V end was cut by 4 bases, the J end by 3 bases, with 17 bases between. The CDR3: CASSVMIADLYNEQFF. CDR3 sequence (DNA): TGTGCCAGCAGCGTCATGATAGCGGACCTCTACAATGAGCAGTTCTTC. The whole variable domain, filled in from reference TRBV5-4 and TRBJ2-1, reads ETGVTQSPTHLIKTRGQQVTLRCSSQSGHNTVSWYQQALGQGPQFIFQYYREEENGRGNFPPRFSGLQFPNYSSELNVNALELDDSALYLCASSVMIADLYNEQFFGPGTRLTVL.

The gene calls are TRBV11-2 and TRBJ2-4; D gene unclear. CDR1 and CDR2 from the germline V gene are SGHAT and FQNNGV. The V end was cut by 7 bases, the J end by 1 base, with 17 bases between. The CDR3 has 16 amino acids. The CDR3 reads CASMPGPRFAKNIQYF. The DNA of the CDR3 is TGTGCCAGCATGCCTGGACCTAGGTTTGCCAAAAACATTCAGTACTTC.

The chain recombines TRBV28 with TRBJ1-5; D gene uncertain. Trimming cost V 3 bases and J 15 bases, with 18 bases left between them. CDR1 and CDR2 from the germline V gene are MDHEN and SYDVKM. This CDR3 is 13 amino acids long. CDR3 DNA sequence: TGTGCCAGCAGTTTGACCCCCGCCTCAAGTCGGCATTTT. Translated: CASSLTPASSRHF.

The V gene is TRBV7-6, the J gene TRBJ2-1; D gene uncertain. Trimming took 1 base from V and 5 from J, leaving 9 bases between them. The CDR3 contains 14 residues. Germline V gene sequence: CDR1 SGHVS, CDR2 FNYEAQ. CDR3 DNA sequence: TGTGCCAGCAGCTTAGGGGTGGTGAACAATGAGCAGTTCTTC. This gives the protein CASSLGVVNNEQFF.

The chain links TRBV28 to TRBJ2-1; D ambiguous. Germline lookup yields CDR1 MDHEN and CDR2 SYDVKM. CDR3 length: 13 amino acids. V dropped 5 bases and J dropped 2 bases, with 7 bases sitting between them. CDR3 region: CASSALAYNEQFF. The CDR3 DNA reads TGTGCCAGCAGTGCTTTAGCCTACAATGAGCAGTTCTTC.

The chain employs TRBV14 and TRBJ1-1; no clear D gene. V gave up 4 bases and J gave up 7 bases, with 7 bases separating them. This CDR3 is 11 amino acids long. CDR1 is SGHDN, CDR2 FVKESK, per germline. CDR3 region: CASSLGYEAFF. As DNA, the CDR3 is TGTGCCAGCAGCCTTGGATATGAAGCTTTCTTT.

The V call is TRBV7-2, the J call TRBJ1-1; 7 positions match TRBD1. Germline-derived CDR1 and CDR2 are SGHTA and FQGNSA. This CDR3 has 14 amino acids. V lost 2 bases to trimming and J lost 5 bases; unmatched junction nucleotides: 5. This chain's CDR3 is CASSLRQGWTEAFF. DNA for the CDR3: TGTGCCAGCAGCTTAAGACAGGGATGGACTGAAGCTTTCTTT. Combining the CDR3 with reference TRBV7-2 and TRBJ1-1 gives the whole variable domain GAGVSQSPSNKVTEKGKDVELRCDPISGHTALYWYRQSLGQGLEFLIYFQGNSAPDKSGLPSDRFSAERTGGSVSTLTIQRTQQEDSAVYLCASSLRQGWTEAFFGQGTRLTVV.

CDR3 nucleotides: TGTGCCAGCAGCCCCCTGGGAGGGGGGACGGTTCTCACTGAAGCTTTCTTT. This codes for CASSPLGGGTVLTEAFF. J is TRBJ1-1 and V is TRBV9; D might be TRBD1 (6 bases). The CDR3 consists of 17 residues. V dropped 4 bases and J dropped 4 bases, with 23 bases sitting between them. The germline gives CDR1 SGDLS, CDR2 YYNGEE.

The chain links TRBV9 to TRBJ2-1, with 9 bases identical to TRBD1. Trimming cost V 3 bases and J 8 bases; bases outside gene matches: 12. Germline values: CDR1 SGDLS, CDR2 YYNGEE. The CDR3 consists of 16 residues. CDR3 sequence (DNA): TGTGCCAGCAGCGGACCCGGGTTACAGGGGGCCGATGAGCAGTTCTTC. Its translation: CASSGPGLQGADEQFF.

The V and J genes are TRBV16 and TRBJ2-5, with D tentatively TRBD2 (6 bases). The germline V gene encodes CDR1 KGHSY and CDR2 FQNENV. V lost 1 base, J lost 4 bases, and 10 bases lay in between. The CDR3 spans 14 residues. Here the CDR3 reads CASSQLGGSETQYF. In nucleotides, the CDR3 is TGTGCCAGCAGCCAATTGGGGGGATCAGAGACCCAGTACTTC. Full variable domain (outside the CDR3, taken from reference TRBV16 and TRBJ2-5): GEEVAQTPKHLVRGEGQKAKLYCAPIKGHSYVFWYQQVLKNEFKFLISFQNENVFDETGMPKERFSAKCLPNSPCSLEIQATKLEDSAVYFCASSQLGGSETQYFGPGTRLLVL.

V gene TRBV28 combines with J gene TRBJ2-7, with 7 bases fitting TRBD2. V dropped 7 bases and J dropped 1; count of bases not matched to a gene: 16. The CDR3 spans 17 residues. Germline V gives CDR1 MDHEN, CDR2 SYDVKM. The CDR3 is CASTHNPIAGVSYEQYF. Here the CDR3 DNA reads TGTGCCAGCACCCATAACCCGATCGCGGGAGTGTCCTACGAGCAGTACTTC. The full variable domain, in which reference TRBV28 and TRBJ2-7 provide the parts outside the CDR3, is DVKVTQSSRYLVKRTGEKVFLECVQDMDHENMFWYRQDPGLGLRLIYFSYDVKMKEKGDIPEGYSVSREKKERFSLILESASTNQTSMYLCASTHNPIAGVSYEQYFGPGTRLTVT.

The rearrangement joins TRBV27 to TRBJ2-5, with D unresolved. Germline V gene lookup returns CDR1 MNHEY and CDR2 SMNVEV (reference sequence). Trimming left V 7 bases short and J 4 bases short, with 7 bases between. The CDR3 is made up of 11 amino acids. Here the CDR3 reads CASIRGETQYF. CDR3 bases: TGTGCCAGCATCCGAGGAGAGACCCAGTACTTC.

This chain links TRBV27 with TRBJ2-7; D might be TRBD1 (5 bases). The V end lost 5 bases, the J end lost 2 bases, and 13 bases lay between the germline ends. Germline V CDR1 and CDR2: MNHEY, SMNVEV (reference sequence). CDR3 size: 14 residues. The CDR3 loop reads CASSVRGVPYEQYF. CDR3 in DNA: TGTGCCAGCAGTGTAAGGGGCGTTCCCTACGAGCAGTACTTC.

The chain uses TRBV5-4 and TRBJ2-3; 7 nucleotides align to TRBD1. There are 15 residues in the CDR3. After removal of 2 bases from V and 0 bases from J, the junction contained 3 bases not matched to a gene. From germline, CDR1 is SGHNT and CDR2 YYREEE (reference sequence). The CDR3 here is CASSLPTGSTDTQYF. DNA for the CDR3: TGTGCCAGCAGCTTACCGACAGGGAGCACAGATACGCAGTATTTT. Using reference TRBV5-4 and TRBJ2-3 for the parts outside the CDR3, the full variable domain is ETGVTQSPTHLIKTRGQQVTLRCSSQSGHNTVSWYQQALGQGPQFIFQYYREEENGRGNFPPRFSGLQFPNYSSELNVNALELDDSALYLCASSLPTGSTDTQYFGPGTRLTVL.

The chain joins TRBV5-4 to TRBJ2-1, with 13 bases identical to TRBD2. This CDR3 is built from 15 residues. Unmatched junction bases numbered 6, after V lost 4 bases and J lost 8 bases. Germline values: CDR1 SGHNT, CDR2 YYREEE (reference sequence). The CDR3 nucleotides are TGTGCCAGCAGCCGATGGACTAGCGGGAGAGATGAGCAGTTCTTC. It translates to CASSRWTSGRDEQFF.